This T cell receptor (beta chain) originates from a study of T cells after posttransplantation cyclophosphamide. The study, taken as a whole, reports: Blood and skin or GI T cell repertoires showed limited TRB overlap. Donor CD8+ memory clones often dominated recipient blood repertoires at later times. After PTCy, TRB diversity resembled that of CNI/methotrexate controls.

Deletions cut 4 bases from V and 2 bases from J, with 15 bases between. The germline CDR1 and CDR2 sequences are SGHNT and YYREEE (reference sequence). This CDR3 has 15 amino acids. Cyclophosphamide on days +3 and +4 followed busulfan-fludarabine conditioning and a marrow graft. Profiling relied on immunoSEQ multiplex PCR, and the TCRdb table lists in-frame clones only, not all of them. Of roughly 12,000 clones in the sample, 90% to 95% were seen once. As to this clone: Its antigen remains unidentified.

V gene TRBV5-4 combines with J gene TRBJ1-1, with D possibly being TRBD1 (6 bases). Specimen: PBMCs, collected after allogeneic stem cell transplant with posttransplant cyclophosphamide. The receptor comes from a female patient aged 25-40 years who received an allogeneic stem cell transplant from an unrelated donor, was CMV-positive, and had no GVHD. Some T cells may arise from the graft donor. CDR3 amino acids: CASSPRGDGNTEAFF. CDR3 in DNA: TGTGCCAGCAGCCCCAGGGGAGACGGCAACACTGAAGCTTTCTTT.